Listed here are 14 T cell receptor beta chains from one sample, sequenced in a study of T cell responses to AZD1222 COVID-19 vaccine. Method: immunoSEQ multiplex PCR; TCRdb's copy keeps in-frame clones and lacks some. Altogether fewer than 130,000 clones are present, approximately 90% being singletons, with the ten largest covering about 2.5%. Sequencing was performed on peripheral blood, taken 28 days after the second AZD1222 dose. These receptors were obtained from an adult who received the AZD1222 COVID-19 vaccine.

The chain links TRBV18 to TRBJ1-5; the D gene is possibly TRBD1 (5 bases). CDR3 length equals 16 residues. Trimming left V 2 bases short and J 3 bases short, with 14 bases between. Germline CDR1 reads KGHSH; CDR2 reads LQKENI. The CDR3 DNA reads as TGTGCCAGCTCACCATCTACAGGCCAGATCAATCAGCCCCAGCATTTT. Translation gives CASSPSTGQINQPQHF.

The chain combines TRBV7-9 with TRBJ1-5; TRBD1 matches at 10 bases. From germline, CDR1 is SEHNR and CDR2 FQNEAQ (reference sequence). Trimming removed 2 bases from V and 7 bases from J; junction bases left unmatched: 5. This CDR3 spans 15 amino acids. CDR3 nucleotides: TGTGCCAGCAGCTTAACTGGACAGGGGGGGCAGCCCCAGCATTTT. Its protein is CASSLTGQGGQPQHF.

This clone was found once. Written as DNA, the CDR3 is TGTGCCAGCAGTCCCCGACGGGTTTCTGAGACTGAAGCTTTCTTT. This sequence encodes CASSPRRVSETEAFF. The chain recombines TRBV27 with TRBJ1-1; D gene unclear. This CDR3 region has 15 residues. Germline V CDR1 and CDR2: MNHEY, SMNVEV (reference sequence). V dropped 5 bases and J dropped 5 bases, with 18 bases sitting between them.

In its sample, this clone was seen a few times. This chain uses TRBV6-1 with TRBJ1-2, with D maybe TRBD1 (5 bases). Trimming cost V 1 base and J 3 bases, with 21 bases left between them. Germline V CDR1 and CDR2: MNHNS, SASEGT. This CDR3 comprises 18 residues. CDR3 amino acids: CASSEETRSGGFDYGYTF. Here the CDR3 DNA reads TGTGCCAGCAGTGAAGAGACCCGTAGCGGGGGGTTTGACTATGGCTACACCTTC.

This sequence joins TRBV7-9 and TRBJ2-3, with D perhaps matching TRBD2 (6 bases). Germline V gives CDR1 SEHNR, CDR2 FQNEAQ (reference sequence). Trimming stripped 4 bases from V and 3 bases from J, with 11 bases between. The CDR3 contains 14 residues. In DNA, the CDR3 is TGTGCCAGCAGCTCCGGGAGAGGAACAGATACGCAGTATTTT. This gives the protein CASSSGRGTDTQYF. Complete variable domain (other parts from reference TRBV7-9 and TRBJ2-3): DTGVSQNPRHKITKRGQNVTFRCDPISEHNRLYWYRQTLGQGPEFLTYFQNEAQLEKSRLLSDRFSAERPKGSFSTLEIQRTEQGDSAMYLCASSSGRGTDTQYFGPGTRLTVL.

The chain recombines TRBV4-1 with TRBJ2-5; D remains unclear. CDR1 and CDR2 from the germline V gene are MGHRA and YSYEKL. The CDR3 contains 13 residues. V lost 3 bases, J lost 2 bases, and 7 bases lay in between. Here the CDR3 reads CASSQGKQETQYF. The DNA of the CDR3 is TGCGCCAGCAGCCAGGGCAAACAAGAGACCCAGTACTTC.

The rearrangement joins TRBV28 to TRBJ2-7; TRBD1 is a possible D gene (6 bases). The CDR3 sequence is 14 residues long. CDR1 is MDHEN and CDR2 is SYDVKM in the germline V gene. With 6 bases removed from V and 3 bases from J, the gap between germline ends came to 15 bases. This chain's CDR3 is CASSQQGLNYEQYF. CDR3 DNA: TGTGCCAGCAGCCAACAGGGATTAAACTACGAGCAGTACTTC.

The chain carries TRBV25-1 and TRBJ2-2, with D perhaps assigned TRBD1 or TRBD2 (6 bases each). CDR1 and CDR2 (germline): MGHDK, SYGVNS. Trimming took off 6 bases at V and 7 bases at J, with 27 bases between the two ends. The CDR3 length is 18 residues. The CDR3 DNA follows: TGTGCCAGCAGCGCGGTGGGGGGATCCCCATTAGGGGGCGGGGAGCTGTTTTTT. Protein sequence: CASSAVGGSPLGGGELFF.

The CDR3 loop reads CAISESDRGSNEQFF. The CDR3 bases are TGTGCCATCAGTGAGTCGGACAGGGGGTCCAATGAGCAGTTCTTC. The chain combines TRBV10-3 with TRBJ2-1, with TRBD1 matching over 10 bases. With V trimmed by 0 bases and J by 6 bases, 2 bases remained unmatched. The length of the CDR3 is 15 residues. Germline loops: CDR1 ENHRY, CDR2 SYGVKD.

The chain is built from TRBV6-5 and TRBJ2-1, with 8 bases fitting TRBD1. The CDR3 length is 13 residues. V was clipped by 6 bases and J by 9 bases; unmatched bases: 7. CDR1 and CDR2 (germline): MNHEY, SVGAGI. In nucleotides, the CDR3 is TGTGCCAGCAGCGACAGGGGAAGGAGTGAGCAGTTCTTC. Translation gives CASSDRGRSEQFF.

J is TRBJ2-2 and V is TRBV4-1; 7 bases map to TRBD1. This CDR3 is 16 amino acids long. Trimming at V came to 4 bases and at J to 0 bases, leaving 5 bases not matched to a gene. Per germline, CDR1 MGHRA and CDR2 YSYEKL. Here the CDR3 DNA reads TGCGCCAGCAGCCCTACTGGGACAGCGAACACCGGGGAGCTGTTTTTT. Translated, it gives CASSPTGTANTGELFF.

V usage is TRBV18 and J usage is TRBJ2-3; 9 nucleotides match TRBD2. The junction had 13 bases not matched to a gene; V was cut back by 3 bases and J by 0 bases. CDR1 is KGHSH, CDR2 LQKENI, per germline. The CDR3 is 19 amino acids. DNA for the CDR3: TGTGCCAGCTCACCGCCCCCGGTACTAGCGGGTTTAAGCACAGATACGCAGTATTTT. It codes for CASSPPPVLAGLSTDTQYF.

This chain's CDR3 is CASSLAFGVIGSPLHF. CDR3 DNA: TGCGCCAGCAGCTTGGCGTTTGGGGTTATCGGTTCACCCCTCCACTTT. J is TRBJ1-6 and V is TRBV5-1; D ambiguous. Germline V lookup: CDR1 SGHRS, CDR2 YFSETQ. V lost 0 bases to trimming and J lost 9 bases, with 16 bases between them. CDR3 size: 16 residues.

The chain couples TRBV27 to TRBJ2-3; TRBD2 aligns across 8 bases. This CDR3 comprises 19 residues. J lost 3 bases, V lost 8 bases, and 22 bases had no gene match. CDR1 and CDR2 from the germline V gene are MNHEY and SMNVEV (reference sequence). The CDR3 spells CASARQLLAEEMRTDTQYF. The CDR3 DNA sequence: TGTGCCAGCGCCAGACAGTTACTAGCGGAGGAGATGAGAACAGATACGCAGTATTTT.